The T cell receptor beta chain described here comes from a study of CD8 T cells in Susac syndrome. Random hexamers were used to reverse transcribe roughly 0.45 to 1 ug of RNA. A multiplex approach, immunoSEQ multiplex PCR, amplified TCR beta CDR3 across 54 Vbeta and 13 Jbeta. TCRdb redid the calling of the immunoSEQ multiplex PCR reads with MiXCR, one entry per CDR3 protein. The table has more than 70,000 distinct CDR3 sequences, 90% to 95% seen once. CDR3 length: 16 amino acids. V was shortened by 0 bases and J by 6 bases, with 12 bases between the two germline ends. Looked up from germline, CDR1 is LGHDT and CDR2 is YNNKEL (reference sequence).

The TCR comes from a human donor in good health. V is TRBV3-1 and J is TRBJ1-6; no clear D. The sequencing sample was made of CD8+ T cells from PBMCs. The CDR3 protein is CASSQDRARGNSPLHF. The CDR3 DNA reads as TGTGCCAGCAGCCAAGATCGAGCCCGAGGTAATTCACCCCTCCACTTT.